This T cell receptor (beta chain) was obtained from a study of T cells in Graves' hyperthyroidism and ophthalmopathy. Findings and caveats of the study: Peripheral blood also featured most of the thyroid clonotypes expanded above 0.001.

Germline V gene data show CDR1 as MNHEY and CDR2 as SMNVEV (reference sequence). The CDR3 extends over 15 amino acids. V lost 3 bases to trimming and J lost 2 bases, with 14 bases between them. At least ten counts were recorded for this clonotype. Its antigen is not known. TCR beta CDR3 regions were amplified from RNA transcripts. HTBI primers were the set used in a first-round RT-PCR of the TCR CDR3. One entry per CDR3 protein results from TCRdb running MiXCR on the multiplex PCR reads. The data contain under 400,000 distinct CDR3 sequences, 20% to 25% of them singletons. For the diagnoses, clinical symptoms, serum thyroxine and TRAb, thyroid ultrasound and orbital computed tomography were used.

The chain is built from TRBV27 and TRBJ2-7; D is perhaps TRBD2 (6 bases). The clonotype originates from a woman aged 50 to 60 with Graves' hyperthyroidism. The material sequenced was blood. The CDR3: CASSLTGTATYEQYF. CDR3 bases: TGTGCCAGCAGTTTGACCGGGACTGCAACCTACGAGCAGTACTTC.